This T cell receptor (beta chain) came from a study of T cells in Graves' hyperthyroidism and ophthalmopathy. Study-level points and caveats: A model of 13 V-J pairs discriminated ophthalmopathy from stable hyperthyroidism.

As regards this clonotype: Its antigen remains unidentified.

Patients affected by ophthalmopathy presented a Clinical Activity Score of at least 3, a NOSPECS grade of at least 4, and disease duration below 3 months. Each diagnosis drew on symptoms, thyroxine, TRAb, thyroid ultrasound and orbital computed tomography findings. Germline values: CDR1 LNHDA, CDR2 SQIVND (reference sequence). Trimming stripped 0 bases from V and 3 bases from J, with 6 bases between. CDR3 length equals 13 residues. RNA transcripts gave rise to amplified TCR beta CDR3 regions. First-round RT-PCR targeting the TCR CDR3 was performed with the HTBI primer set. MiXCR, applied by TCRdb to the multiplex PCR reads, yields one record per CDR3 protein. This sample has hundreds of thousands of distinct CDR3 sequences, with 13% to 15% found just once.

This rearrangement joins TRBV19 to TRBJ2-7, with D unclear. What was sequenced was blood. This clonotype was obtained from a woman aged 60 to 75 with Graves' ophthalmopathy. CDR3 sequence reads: CASSIEGNYEQYF. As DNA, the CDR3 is TGTGCCAGTAGTATAGAAGGGAACTACGAGCAGTACTTC.